The 17 T cell receptor beta chains below come from one sample, sequenced in a study of cytomegalovirus exposure and HLA in healthy donors. The PCR used 60 Vbeta and 13 Jbeta primers. Assay: immunoSEQ multiplex PCR; the TCRdb copy retains only in-frame clones and omits some. This sample's table has tens of thousands of clones. Material: PBMCs. These TCRs come from a woman between 40 and 50 years old in good health and CMV-seropositive.

V gene TRBV2 combines with J gene TRBJ1-1; D is undetermined. Trimming removed 4 bases from V and 5 bases from J, with 11 bases in between. The CDR3 length is 13 residues. Germline CDR1 SNHLY, CDR2 FYNNEI. For the CDR3, the DNA is TGTGCCAGCAGTGGAGGCAGAGAAACTGAAGCTTTCTTT. Protein: CASSGGRETEAFF.

V and J are TRBV2 and TRBJ1-1, with 12 positions matching TRBD1. Germline values: CDR1 SNHLY, CDR2 FYNNEI. The CDR3 totals 19 residues. The CDR3 here is CATLMIRGQGAKWNTEAFF. The DNA for the CDR3 is TGTGCGACGCTTATGATCCGGGGACAGGGGGCGAAATGGAACACTGAAGCTTTCTTT.

This chain joins TRBV6-5 and TRBJ1-6; 7 bases are shared with TRBD1. After removal of 6 bases from V and 14 bases from J, the junction contained 16 bases not matched to a gene. The CDR3 runs to 15 residues. Germline values: CDR1 MNHEY, CDR2 SVGAGI. CDR3: CASRGTGQALATLHF. The CDR3 nucleotides read TGTGCCAGCAGAGGAACCGGACAGGCCCTGGCCACCCTCCACTTT.

The chain has TRBV28 and TRBJ2-1; 9 nucleotides match TRBD1. The CDR3 is 13 residues long. The junction had 8 bases not matched to a gene; V was cut back by 5 bases and J by 12 bases. Germline CDR1 MDHEN, CDR2 SYDVKM. The CDR3 DNA sequence: TGTGCCAGCAGTCCCGGACAGGGGATAGCGCAGTTCTTC. Its protein product is CASSPGQGIAQFF.

This rearrangement joins TRBV11-2 to TRBJ2-5; TRBD2 aligns across 9 bases. Germline V lookup: CDR1 SGHAT, CDR2 FQNNGV. After removal of 4 bases from V and 1 base from J, the junction contained 7 bases not matched to a gene. The CDR3 is made up of 16 amino acids. CDR3 region: CASSWLNSGGQETQYF. CDR3 nucleotide sequence: TGTGCCAGCAGCTGGTTGAATAGCGGGGGCCAAGAGACCCAGTACTTC.

The chain carries TRBV28 and TRBJ2-5; 11 nucleotides align to TRBD2. V lost 4 bases, J lost 0 bases, and 1 base stayed unmatched. Germline lookup yields CDR1 MDHEN and CDR2 SYDVKM. This CDR3 comprises 15 residues. CDR3 amino acids: CASSSTSGDQETQYF. The CDR3 nucleotides are TGTGCCAGCAGTTCGACTAGCGGGGACCAAGAGACCCAGTACTTC.

The V and J genes are TRBV10-3 and TRBJ1-5, with D perhaps matching TRBD1 (6 bases). The CDR3 contains 16 residues. Germline CDR1 is ENHRY and CDR2 is SYGVKD. The V end lost 3 bases, the J end lost 0 bases, and 12 bases lay between the germline ends. DNA of the CDR3: TGTGCCATCAGTGAAAGGGGGGGGTTTAGCAATCAGCCCCAGCATTTT. It is translated as CAISERGGFSNQPQHF.

The CDR3 bases are TGTGCCAGTAGTGGGTTAGACATAAAACTCTATGGCTACACCTTC. Protein sequence: CASSGLDIKLYGYTF. This chain uses TRBV19 with TRBJ1-2; D gene uncertain. The CDR3 is 15 amino acids. CDR1 is LNHDA, CDR2 SQIVND, per germline (reference sequence). V lost 5 bases to trimming and J lost 4 bases, with 17 bases between them.

The chain joins TRBV5-5 to TRBJ2-1; 8 bases agree with TRBD1. Germline V gene sequence: CDR1 SGHKS, CDR2 YYEKEE (reference sequence). After removal of 0 bases from V and 3 bases from J, the junction contained 8 bases not matched to a gene. The CDR3 length is 17 residues. CDR3 bases: TGTGCCAGCAGCTTGGATTACGGCAGGGGGCTCTACAATGAGCAGTTCTTC. This encodes CASSLDYGRGLYNEQFF.

V usage is TRBV29-1 and J usage is TRBJ1-2; TRBD1 matches at 7 bases. V lost 6 bases, J lost 5 bases, and 6 bases stayed unmatched. CDR3 length: 12 residues. Germline V gene lookup returns CDR1 SQVTM and CDR2 ANQGSEA. CDR3 protein: CSVDRTGYGYTF. The CDR3 DNA is TGCAGCGTCGACCGGACAGGTTATGGCTACACCTTC.

This chain joins TRBV12-5 and TRBJ2-2; D may be TRBD1 (5 bases). The CDR3 is 19 residues long. CDR1 is LGHNT and CDR2 is FRNRAP in the germline V gene. Deletions cut 5 bases from V and 5 bases from J, with 27 bases between. The chain's CDR3 is CASGNNFQTRSGLTGELFF. DNA for the CDR3: TGTGCTAGTGGTAACAACTTCCAGACTCGTTCAGGGTTGACCGGGGAGCTGTTTTTT.

V and J are TRBV5-1 and TRBJ1-1; D is possibly TRBD1 (6 bases). Trimming took off 3 bases at V and 5 bases at J, with 11 bases between the two ends. CDR3 length equals 13 residues. Germline V gene data show CDR1 as SGHRS and CDR2 as YFSETQ. The CDR3 bases are TGCGCCAGCAGCTCACAGGGTGAGACTGAAGCTTTCTTT. Its translation: CASSSQGETEAFF.

Here the CDR3 DNA reads TGTGCCAGCAGCTTAGGTTTCGAGGTCACTGAAGCTTTCTTT. It translates to CASSLGFEVTEAFF. This rearrangement joins TRBV7-9 to TRBJ1-1; D uncertain. Trimming removed 1 base at V and 4 bases at J, with 10 bases between. Germline V gives CDR1 SEHNR, CDR2 FQNEAQ (reference sequence). The CDR3 length is 14 residues.

The chain links TRBV6-1 to TRBJ2-5, with 11 bases matching TRBD2. Near its end, the DNA agrees better with TRBJ2-7, so the J call may be wrong. Germline CDR1 reads MNHNS; CDR2 reads SASEGT. The CDR3 runs 15 residues. This CDR3 is CASSEETSGTYEQYF. DNA for the CDR3: TGTGCCAGCAGTGAAGAGACTAGCGGGACCTACGAGCAGTACTTC.

The V and J genes are TRBV27 and TRBJ1-2, with D possibly matching TRBD1 (6 bases). This CDR3 is 16 amino acids long. Trimming stripped 5 bases from V and 6 bases from J, with 22 bases between. Germline CDR1 reads MNHEY; CDR2 reads SMNVEV (reference sequence). Here the CDR3 DNA reads TGTGCCAGCAGTCTCATGGGGGGGGGCGGGCGTGATGGCTACACCTTC. This encodes CASSLMGGGGRDGYTF.

The chain links TRBV6-1 to TRBJ2-7; possible D gene TRBD2, 6 bases. V shed 7 bases and J shed 6 bases, with 16 bases lying between them. Germline values: CDR1 MNHNS, CDR2 SASEGT. The CDR3 has 13 residues. The CDR3 here is CASMEGFSGEQYF. CDR3 sequence (DNA): TGTGCCAGCATGGAGGGGTTTTCAGGCGAGCAGTACTTC.

The CDR3 DNA reads as TGTGCCAGCAGTCGCAGGGGACAGGCGAACACTGAAGCTTTCTTT. This sequence encodes CASSRRGQANTEAFF. The V call is TRBV14, the J call TRBJ1-1; 8 bases are shared with TRBD1. The CDR3 length is 15 residues. J was trimmed by 1 base and V by 6 bases; bases with no gene match: 7. Germline V gene lookup returns CDR1 SGHDN and CDR2 FVKESK.